These 8 T cell receptor beta chains came from one sample sequenced in a study of Ad26.COV2.S vaccination and SARS-CoV-2 variants. Treatment of the sample: roughly 18 received Ad26.COV2.S at low or high dose, single or two shots; about 5 received placebo; per-sample allocation not given. Collection of the samples took place on day 63 after the first injection of vaccine or placebo. The assay was immunoSEQ multiplex PCR, and TCRdb's table has in-frame clones only and misses some. The sample includes some 240,000 clones, roughly 85% of them seen just once. The specimen was peripheral blood, collected in a trial of Ad26.COV2.S vaccine versus placebo. The receptors were gathered from a person between 18 and 65 years old who received the Ad26.COV2.S COVID-19 vaccine or a placebo.

The chain joins TRBV4-3 to TRBJ2-3; TRBD2 is a possible D gene (5 bases). Trimming shortened V by 4 bases and J by 2 bases, and 16 bases separated the two germline ends. The CDR3 runs 16 residues. From germline, CDR1 is LGHNA and CDR2 YSLEER. The CDR3 DNA follows: TGCGCCAGCAGCCCACGGGGAAACAGCTACACAGATACGCAGTATTTT. Its translation is CASSPRGNSYTDTQYF.

The chain joins TRBV19 to TRBJ2-3, with 7 bases aligning to TRBD2. V gave up 5 bases and J gave up 6 bases; unmatched junction bases: 14. The germline V gene has CDR1 LNHDA and CDR2 SQIVND (reference sequence). The CDR3 consists of 16 residues. The CDR3 sequence: CASSASRGDLLDTQYF. DNA for the CDR3: TGTGCCAGTAGTGCCAGTCGGGGGGACTTACTTGATACGCAGTATTTT.

The CDR3 protein is CASSWSGRGSYNEQFF. Written as DNA, the CDR3 is TGTGCCAGCAGCTGGTCAGGGAGAGGCTCCTACAATGAGCAGTTCTTC. This chain joins TRBV7-2 and TRBJ2-1; D is possibly TRBD1 or TRBD2 (5 bases each). The CDR3 sequence is 16 residues long. V was cut by 4 bases and J by 0 bases, with 13 bases left in between. The germline CDR1 and CDR2 sequences are SGHTA and FQGNSA. Supplemented by reference TRBV7-2 and TRBJ2-1, the full variable domain reads GAGVSQSPSNKVTEKGKDVELRCDPISGHTALYWYRQSLGQGLEFLIYFQGNSAPDKSGLPSDRFSAERTGGSVSTLTIQRTQQEDSAVYLCASSWSGRGSYNEQFFGPGTRLTVL.

This clone was recorded once. The rearrangement uses TRBV7-2 and TRBJ2-5; 15 bases are a match to TRBD2. Germline CDR1 reads SGHTA; CDR2 reads FQGNSA. The junction had 7 bases not matched to a gene; V was cut back by 4 bases and J by 13 bases. The CDR3 runs 14 residues. The CDR3 bases are TGTGCCAGCAGCTCACCGGGACTAGCGGGGGGCACGTACTTC. This codes for CASSSPGLAGGTYF.

The chain combines TRBV5-1 with TRBJ1-1; 9 bases agree with TRBD1. The CDR3 is 16 amino acids. Germline V lookup: CDR1 SGHRS, CDR2 YFSETQ. V was pared by 2 bases and J by 5 bases, with 10 bases of the junction left unmatched. The CDR3 coding sequence is TGCGCCAGCAGCTTACAGGGGGCATTTCAAGGGACTGAAGCTTTCTTT. Amino acid sequence: CASSLQGAFQGTEAFF.

The V and J genes are TRBV5-5 and TRBJ1-3, with 12 bases that match TRBD1. Germline V gene data show CDR1 as SGHKS and CDR2 as YYEKEE (reference sequence). This CDR3 comprises 15 residues. The J segment lost 4 bases and the V segment lost 4 bases, leaving 3 bases of the junction unmatched. The CDR3 reads CASSTGQGAGNTIYF. The CDR3, as DNA: TGTGCCAGCAGCACGGGACAGGGGGCGGGAAACACCATATATTTT.

V usage is TRBV5-1 and J usage is TRBJ2-7; 7 bases align to TRBD1. CDR1 is SGHRS, CDR2 YFSETQ, per germline. Germline trimming cut 0 bases from V and 4 bases from J; bases unmatched to any gene: 4. The CDR3 length is 14 residues. CDR3 DNA sequence: TGCGCCAGCAGCTTGGTTAGGACAGGATACGAGCAGTACTTC. It is translated as CASSLVRTGYEQYF.

This clone was counted a single time. This chain joins TRBV3-1 (or the pseudogene TRBV3-2) and TRBJ2-7, with a possible D match to TRBD1 (6 bases). Germline V gene data show CDR1 as LGHDT and CDR2 as YNNKEL (reference sequence). The CDR3 contains 14 residues. The ends were cut back, 2 bases at V and 3 bases at J, with 11 bases in the middle. CDR3 sequence (DNA): TGTGCCAGCAGCCAAATCAGGGGATTCTACGAGCAGTACTTC. This sequence encodes CASSQIRGFYEQYF.